This T cell receptor beta chain was retrieved from a study of control samples from healthy donors and cancer patients. This CDR3 has 15 amino acids. The J segment lost 0 bases and the V segment lost 3 bases, leaving 3 bases of the junction unmatched. CDR1 is SGDLS and CDR2 is YYNGEE in the germline V gene. Repertoires were generated with immunoSEQ multiplex PCR, while TCRdb's copy carries only in-frame clones and drops some. This table has 150,000 to 200,000 clones, roughly 90% appearing once. The source is a woman aged 45-60 years in good health. V usage is TRBV9 and J usage is TRBJ1-1; 9 bases line up with TRBD1. Material for sequencing was blood. In nucleotides, the CDR3 is TGTGCCAGCAGCGAATACAGGGGGCTGAACACTGAAGCTTTCTTT. Protein sequence: CASSEYRGLNTEAFF.